Detailed here is one T cell receptor beta chain. V lost 2 bases to trimming and J lost 3 bases; unmatched junction nucleotides: 12. This CDR3 comprises 19 residues. Germline CDR1 SGHNT, CDR2 YYREEE (reference sequence). These data originate in a study of blood T cell repertoires in COVID-19. In the source study's methods: The authors estimated nucleated cell counts from reference gene primer amplification. The table came from immunoSEQ multiplex PCR; TCRdb's copy has only in-frame clones and leaves some out. That table supplies the V and J calls and clone size; D and trimming were determined from the DNA. Among over 200,000 clones, 92% were seen once, and the ten largest hold 1% to 1.5%.

The sample taken for sequencing was peripheral blood. The origin of this receptor is a man aged 25 to 40 with acute or convalescent COVID-19. V is TRBV5-4 and J is TRBJ2-7; 15 nucleotides match TRBD2. The CDR3 region is CASSFGLAGGPLTLYEQYF. CDR3 nucleotide sequence: TGTGCCAGCAGCTTCGGACTAGCGGGAGGGCCCCTTACGCTCTACGAGCAGTACTTC. Filled out from reference TRBV5-4 and TRBJ2-7, the complete variable domain reads ETGVTQSPTHLIKTRGQQVTLRCSSQSGHNTVSWYQQALGQGPQFIFQYYREEENGRGNFPPRFSGLQFPNYSSELNVNALELDDSALYLCASSFGLAGGPLTLYEQYFGPGTRLTVT.